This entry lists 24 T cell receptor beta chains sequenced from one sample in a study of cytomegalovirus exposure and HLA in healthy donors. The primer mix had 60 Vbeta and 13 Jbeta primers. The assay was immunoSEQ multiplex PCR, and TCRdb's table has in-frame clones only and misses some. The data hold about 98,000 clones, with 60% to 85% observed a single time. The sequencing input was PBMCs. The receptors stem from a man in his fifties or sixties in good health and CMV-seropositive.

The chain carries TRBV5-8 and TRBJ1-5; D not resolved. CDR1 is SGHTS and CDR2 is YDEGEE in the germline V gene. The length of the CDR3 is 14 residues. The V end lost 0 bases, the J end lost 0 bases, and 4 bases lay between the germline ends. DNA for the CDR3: TGTGCCAGCAGCTTGGGCTATAGCAATCAGCCCCAGCATTTT. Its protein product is CASSLGYSNQPQHF.

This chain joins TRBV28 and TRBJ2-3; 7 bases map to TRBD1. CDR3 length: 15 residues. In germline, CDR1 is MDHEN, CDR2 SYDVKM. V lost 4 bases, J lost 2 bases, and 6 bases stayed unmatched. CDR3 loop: CASSSRDSNTDTQYF. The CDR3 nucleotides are TGTGCCAGCAGTTCTCGGGACAGTAACACAGATACGCAGTATTTT.

CDR3 loop: CASKGDWLGLFF. CDR3 nucleotides: TGTGCCAGCAAGGGAGATTGGTTAGGGCTGTTTTTT. V usage is TRBV2 and J usage is TRBJ1-4, with unresolved D. V was pared by 7 bases and J by 14 bases, with 17 bases between. This CDR3 has 12 amino acids. Germline V gives CDR1 SNHLY, CDR2 FYNNEI.

CDR3 sequence: CASSSYRDPYEQYF. CDR3 DNA: TGTGCCAGCAGCTCCTACAGGGATCCCTACGAGCAGTACTTC. J is TRBJ2-5 and V is TRBV7-3, with TRBD1 as a possible D gene (6 bases). Matching the DNA end better, TRBJ2-7 makes the J call doubtful. This CDR3 is 14 amino acids long. In germline, CDR1 is SGHTA, CDR2 FQGTGA.

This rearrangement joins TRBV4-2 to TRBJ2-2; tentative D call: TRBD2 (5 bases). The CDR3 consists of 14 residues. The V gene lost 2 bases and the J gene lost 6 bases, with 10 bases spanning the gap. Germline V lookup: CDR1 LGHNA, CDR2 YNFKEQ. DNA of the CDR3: TGTGCCAGCAGCCAATTGAGGGATGCCGGGGAGCTGTTTTTT. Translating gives CASSQLRDAGELFF.

In DNA, the CDR3 is TGTGCCAGCAGTGCCCCGATGGGCAATTCACCCCTCCACTTT. This gives the protein CASSAPMGNSPLHF. The gene calls are TRBV6-1 and TRBJ1-6; D uncertain. Germline V lookup: CDR1 MNHNS, CDR2 SASEGT. The CDR3 extends over 14 amino acids. Trimming stripped 4 bases from V and 7 bases from J, with 11 bases between.

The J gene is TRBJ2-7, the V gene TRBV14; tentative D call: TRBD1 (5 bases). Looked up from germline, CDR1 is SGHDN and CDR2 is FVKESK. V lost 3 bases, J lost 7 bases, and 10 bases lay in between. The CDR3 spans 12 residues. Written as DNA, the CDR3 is TGTGCCAGCAGCCATGCACAGGTTGAGCAGTACTTC. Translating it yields CASSHAQVEQYF.

CDR3 residues: CASSPEGRTSEQYF. CDR3 nucleotide sequence: TGTGCCAGCAGCCCCGAGGGGCGAACTAGCGAGCAGTACTTC. The chain carries TRBV4-2 and TRBJ2-5; D tentatively fits TRBD1 or TRBD2 (5 bases each). The J call is doubtful: the DNA matches TRBJ2-7 better. The CDR3 runs 14 residues. CDR1 and CDR2 from the germline V gene are LGHNA and YNFKEQ.

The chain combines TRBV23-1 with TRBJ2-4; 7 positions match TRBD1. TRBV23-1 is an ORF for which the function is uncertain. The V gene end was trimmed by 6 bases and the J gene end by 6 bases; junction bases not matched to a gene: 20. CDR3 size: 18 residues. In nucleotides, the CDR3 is TGCGCCAGCAGCTTCGCCCCTGTGGGACAGTCGAATCCAAACATTCAGTACTTC. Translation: CASSFAPVGQSNPNIQYF.

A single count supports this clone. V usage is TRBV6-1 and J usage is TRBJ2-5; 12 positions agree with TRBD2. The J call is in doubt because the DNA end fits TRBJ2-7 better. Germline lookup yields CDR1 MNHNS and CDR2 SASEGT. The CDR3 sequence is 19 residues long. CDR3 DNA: TGTGCCAGCAGTGGTGCTAGCGGGGGGGCCGCGGCGAGTTCCTACGAGCAGTACTTC. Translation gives CASSGASGGAAASSYEQYF.

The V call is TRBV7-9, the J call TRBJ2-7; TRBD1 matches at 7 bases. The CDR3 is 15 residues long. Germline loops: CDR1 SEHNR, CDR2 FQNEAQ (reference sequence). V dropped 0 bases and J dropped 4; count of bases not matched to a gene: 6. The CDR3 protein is CASSLAARGWYEQYF. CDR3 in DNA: TGTGCCAGCAGCTTAGCGGCCAGGGGGTGGTACGAGCAGTACTTC.

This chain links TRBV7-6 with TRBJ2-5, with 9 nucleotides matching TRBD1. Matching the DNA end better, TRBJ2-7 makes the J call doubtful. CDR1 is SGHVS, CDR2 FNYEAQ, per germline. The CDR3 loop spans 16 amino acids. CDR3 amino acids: CASSLFSGQGPYEQYF. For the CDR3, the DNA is TGTGCCAGCAGCTTATTCTCGGGACAGGGCCCCTACGAGCAGTACTTC.

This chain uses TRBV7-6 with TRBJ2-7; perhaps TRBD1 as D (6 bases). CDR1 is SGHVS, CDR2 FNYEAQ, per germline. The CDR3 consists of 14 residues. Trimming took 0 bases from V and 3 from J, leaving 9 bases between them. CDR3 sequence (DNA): TGTGCCAGCAGCTTAGCCGCAGGGGACTACGAGCAGTACTTC. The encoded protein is CASSLAAGDYEQYF.

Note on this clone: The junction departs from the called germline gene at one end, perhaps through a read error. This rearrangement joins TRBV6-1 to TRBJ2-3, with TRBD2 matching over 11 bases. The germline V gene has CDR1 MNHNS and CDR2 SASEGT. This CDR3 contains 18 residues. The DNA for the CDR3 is TGTGCCAGCGGTGAACTAGCGGGGGTTGTACAAGGCACAGATACGCAGTATTTT. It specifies CASGELAGVVQGTDTQYF.

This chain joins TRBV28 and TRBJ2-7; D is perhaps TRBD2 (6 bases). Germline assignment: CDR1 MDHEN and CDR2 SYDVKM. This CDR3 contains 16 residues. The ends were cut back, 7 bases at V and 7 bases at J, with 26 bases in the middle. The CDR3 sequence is CASKSLRVPLGREQYF. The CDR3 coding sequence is TGTGCCAGCAAATCGCTCAGGGTACCTTTAGGGAGGGAGCAGTACTTC.

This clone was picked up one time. DNA for the CDR3: TGCGCCAGCAGCCAAGATATCACGGGGAAGCATACGCAGTATTTT. It specifies CASSQDITGKHTQYF. The V and J genes are TRBV4-1 and TRBJ2-3; a weak D match, TRBD2 (5 bases). There are 15 residues in the CDR3. Trimming cost V 0 bases and J 7 bases, with 14 bases left between them. Germline loops: CDR1 MGHRA, CDR2 YSYEKL.

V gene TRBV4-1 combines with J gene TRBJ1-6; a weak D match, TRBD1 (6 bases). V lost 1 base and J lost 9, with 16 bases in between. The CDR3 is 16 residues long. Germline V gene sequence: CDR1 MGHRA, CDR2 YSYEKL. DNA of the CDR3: TGCGCCAGCAGCCAAGTCGGCAGGGGAAAGACTTCACCCCTCCACTTT. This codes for CASSQVGRGKTSPLHF.

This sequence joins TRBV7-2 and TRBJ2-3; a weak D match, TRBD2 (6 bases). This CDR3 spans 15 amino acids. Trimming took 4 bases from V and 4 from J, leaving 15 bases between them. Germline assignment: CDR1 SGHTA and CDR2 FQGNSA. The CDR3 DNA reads TGTGCCAGCAGCTCGCGGGACCGCGGTCCAGATACGCAGTATTTT. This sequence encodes CASSSRDRGPDTQYF.

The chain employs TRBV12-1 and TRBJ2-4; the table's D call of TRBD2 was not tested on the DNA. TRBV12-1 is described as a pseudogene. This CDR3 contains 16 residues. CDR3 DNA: TGTGCCAGCAGCTCCGAGCGCGGTAGAAATTCAAACATTCAGTACTTC. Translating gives CASSSERGRNSNIQYF.

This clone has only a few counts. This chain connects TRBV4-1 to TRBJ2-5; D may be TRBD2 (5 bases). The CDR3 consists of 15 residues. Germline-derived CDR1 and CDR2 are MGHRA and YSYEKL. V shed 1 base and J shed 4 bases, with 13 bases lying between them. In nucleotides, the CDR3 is TGCGCCAGCAGCCAAGCACTAGTCGCCGGAGAGACCCAGTACTTC. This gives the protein CASSQALVAGETQYF.

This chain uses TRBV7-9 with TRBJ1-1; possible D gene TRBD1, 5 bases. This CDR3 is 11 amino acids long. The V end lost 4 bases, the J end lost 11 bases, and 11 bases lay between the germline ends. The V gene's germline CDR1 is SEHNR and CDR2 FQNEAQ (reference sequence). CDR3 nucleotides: TGTGCCAGCAGCTCAAGACAGACGGCTTTCTTT. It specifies CASSSRQTAFF.

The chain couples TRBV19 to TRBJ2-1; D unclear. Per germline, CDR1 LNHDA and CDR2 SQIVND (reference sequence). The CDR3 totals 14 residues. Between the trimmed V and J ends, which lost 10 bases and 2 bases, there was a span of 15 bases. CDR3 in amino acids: CATSRVRAYNEQFF. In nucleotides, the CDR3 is TGTGCCACCTCGAGAGTTAGAGCCTACAATGAGCAGTTCTTC.

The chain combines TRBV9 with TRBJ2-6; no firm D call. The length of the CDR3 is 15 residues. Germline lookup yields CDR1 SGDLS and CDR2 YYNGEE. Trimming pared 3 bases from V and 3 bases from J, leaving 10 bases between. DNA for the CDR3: TGTGCCAGCAGCGGAGTTATCTTTGGGGCCAACGTCCTGACTTTC. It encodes CASSGVIFGANVLTF.

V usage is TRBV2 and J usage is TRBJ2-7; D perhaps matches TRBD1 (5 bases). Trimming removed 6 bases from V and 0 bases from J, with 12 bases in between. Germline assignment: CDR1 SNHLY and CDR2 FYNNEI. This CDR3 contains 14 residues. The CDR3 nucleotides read TGTGCCAGCAGGAAAACTGACAGCTCCTACGAGCAGTACTTC. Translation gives CASRKTDSSYEQYF.